This T cell receptor beta chain was retrieved from a study of T cell responses to AZD1222 COVID-19 vaccine (dated by TCRdb to 2020 to 2022). Some background on the complete study: AZD1222 recipients whose second dose came at about 4 weeks and those whose second dose came at about 12 weeks were combined into one group, since spike-specific TCR depth and breadth did not differ between the two schedules. TCR sequencing covered 230 to 250 trial participants: some 210 given two doses of AZD1222 and 26 given two doses of MenACWY control vaccine. Trial participants were enrolled by age into subgroups of 18-55, 56-69 and 70-plus years, and about 150, 27 and 61 TCR-sequenced participants, respectively, were included in these subgroups.

The CDR3 regions of human TCRbeta chains were subjected to immunosequencing. The study's own analysis went as follows. Repertoire TCRs were matched against a reference library of SARS-CoV-2-specific TCRs generated with the MIRA antigen-specificity platform. Breadth meant the fraction of unique TCRs that were SARS-CoV-2-associated, whereas depth meant the fraction of total T cells that were SARS-CoV-2-associated. Using the MIRA data, each spike-specific TCR was mapped to the spike region that the TCR reacts to and placed in a CD4 or CD8 class. Log10-transformed breadth and depth values were compared by one-way ANOVA with Sidak's multiple comparisons tests. TCRdb stores this immuneACCESS table with in-frame sequences only. Part of the clones is absent; in the studies checked, under half of the shortfall reflects unresolved V genes, and no reason is known for the rest. V and J calls and clone size are as listed in that table; D and trimming were resolved from the DNA. The sample table contains tens of thousands of clones; only one count was recorded for around 86% of them. The ten largest make up 10% to 13% of the sample.

As encoded in the germline V gene, CDR1 is SQVTM while CDR2 is ANQGSEA. Taken from cysteine to phenylalanine, the CDR3 has 13 residues. This entry keeps only the CDR3 DNA: 39 bases, framed from base 1. V loses 5 bases at its end and J loses 4 bases; junction bases beyond the gene matches: 4. Worth noting for this clone: Its antigen target is currently unknown. The sample holds no much larger clone one base away, and base qualities are not on file.

Sample time point, as interpreted from the label and publication: baseline before first vaccination. The vaccinee samples were drawn from two UK trials, COV001 and COV002, one of which was a single-blind randomized controlled phase 2/3 trial testing AZD1222 (ChAdOx1 nCoV-19) in healthy adults. Trial participant PBMC samples were collected at day 0 and day 28 after the second dose for TCRbeta chain sequencing. Points the paper makes about the study in general: After two AZD1222 doses, both the breadth and the depth of spike-specific TCRs were significantly higher than at day 0 and than in MenACWY recipients. The whole spike protein was spanned by vaccine-associated CD4 TCRs, and dominant responses were seen in regions 160-218 and 743-854. Only five to seven AZD1222 recipients were SARS-CoV-2 seropositive at baseline, limiting conclusions about previously exposed vaccinees. In the small 56-69-year group, the increase in depth fell short of significance, most likely because of low power. Because no samples from the day 14 peak response were available, repertoires could be characterized only after the peak T cell response. Nearly half of unique spike-specific TCRs reportedly recognized epitopes outside regions mutated in the B.1.351 and B.1.1.7 variants. Participants were mostly white British and included more females than males, and it was suggested by the authors that clonal diversity may have been underestimated.

This receptor was obtained from an adult in good health. The chain is encoded by TRBV29-1 joined to TRBJ1-2; 10 bases in the junction line up with TRBD1. The material was peripheral blood, obtained on day 0 of AZD1222 vaccination. This receptor carries the CDR3 CSVRQGASYGYTF. Here is the DNA: TGCAGCGTTCGACAGGGGGCAAGCTATGGCTACACCTTC.